Shown below are 16 T cell receptor beta chains from a single sample sequenced in a study of cytomegalovirus exposure and HLA in healthy donors. The PCR made use of 60 Vbeta and 13 Jbeta primers. Repertoires were generated with immunoSEQ multiplex PCR, while TCRdb's copy carries only in-frame clones and drops some. Of approximately 110,000 clones detected, 77% appear once; the ten largest clones hold about 3.7%. The sequencing sample was made of PBMCs. The source of these receptors is a human donor in good health.

This clone was picked up a small number of times. The chain combines TRBV19 with TRBJ1-5, with D perhaps TRBD1 (6 bases). With 5 bases removed from V and 0 bases from J, the gap between germline ends came to 11 bases. The CDR3 has 15 residues. The germline V gene has CDR1 LNHDA and CDR2 SQIVND (reference sequence). CDR3 region: CASSVTGNSNQPQHF. CDR3 DNA: TGTGCCAGTAGTGTAACAGGGAATAGCAATCAGCCCCAGCATTTT.

The chain uses TRBV6-1 and TRBJ2-3; maybe TRBD1 (5 bases). The CDR3 totals 13 residues. Germline V gene data show CDR1 as MNHNS and CDR2 as SASEGT. V lost 9 bases and J 0 bases, leaving 10 bases between the germline ends. The CDR3 is CASTTVSTDTQYF. CDR3 coding DNA: TGTGCCAGTACGACAGTTAGCACAGATACGCAGTATTTT.

This clone was observed a single time. The CDR3: CASSGTETYNEQFF. The CDR3 nucleotides read TGTGCCAGCTCCGGGACAGAGACTTACAATGAGCAGTTCTTC. This chain links TRBV18 with TRBJ2-1, with TRBD1 matching 7 bases. V lost 6 bases and J lost 4; bases outside the gene matches: 6. There are 14 residues in the CDR3. CDR1 is KGHSH and CDR2 is LQKENI in the germline V gene. Based on the CDR3 plus reference TRBV18 and TRBJ2-1, the full variable domain is NAGVMQNPRHLVRRRGQEARLRCSPMKGHSHVYWYRQLPEEGLKFMVYLQKENIIDESGMPKERFSAEFPKEGPSILRIQQVVRGDSAAYFCASSGTETYNEQFFGPGTRLTVL.

The chain links TRBV2 to TRBJ1-2; 7 bases agree with TRBD1. The germline V gene encodes CDR1 SNHLY and CDR2 FYNNEI. The ends lost 6 bases at V and 1 base at J; junction bases unmatched: 14. CDR3 length equals 17 residues. The DNA for the CDR3 is TGTGCCAGCAGACCCAGACAGGGATCGGTTGTTAACTATGGCTACACCTTC. Translating gives CASRPRQGSVVNYGYTF.

The chain recombines TRBV30 with TRBJ2-7; 13 bases match TRBD2. Germline values: CDR1 GTSNPN, CDR2 SVGIG (reference sequence). V was pared by 2 bases and J by 3 bases, with 7 bases of the junction left unmatched. This CDR3 spans 16 amino acids. The CDR3 DNA sequence: TGTGCCTGGAGTCCCCCGGGACTAGCGGGATTCTACGAGCAGTACTTC. Translated, it gives CAWSPPGLAGFYEQYF.

The chain employs TRBV5-1 and TRBJ1-4, with D possibly matching TRBD1 (5 bases). The germline V gene has CDR1 SGHRS and CDR2 YFSETQ. This CDR3 has 16 amino acids. The V and J ends lost 1 base and 4 bases respectively, with 14 bases between them. CDR3 amino acids: CASSLKQRDFNEKLFF. The CDR3 coding sequence is TGCGCCAGCAGCTTGAAACAGAGGGACTTTAATGAAAAACTGTTTTTT. Based on the CDR3 plus reference TRBV5-1 and TRBJ1-4, the full variable domain is KAGVTQTPRYLIKTRGQQVTLSCSPISGHRSVSWYQQTPGQGLQFLFEYFSETQRNKGNFPGRFSGRQFSNSRSEMNVSTLELGDSALYLCASSLKQRDFNEKLFFGSGTQLSVL.

This clone was observed a handful of times. The chain couples TRBV6-5 to TRBJ2-1, with 9 bases that match TRBD1. Germline CDR1 and CDR2: MNHEY and SVGAGI. V lost 4 bases to trimming and J lost 10 bases; unmatched junction nucleotides: 2. The CDR3 is 12 residues long. CDR3 DNA sequence: TGTGCCAGCAGTTCAACAGGGGGCGAGCAGTTCTTC. This codes for CASSSTGGEQFF.

The chain carries TRBV5-1 and TRBJ2-7; a possible D gene is TRBD1 (6 bases). Germline V gene sequence: CDR1 SGHRS, CDR2 YFSETQ. This CDR3 comprises 14 residues. Trimming shortened V by 3 bases and J by 5 bases, and 15 bases separated the two germline ends. CDR3 loop: CASSSLPGQDEQYF. The CDR3 DNA is TGCGCCAGCAGCTCCCTTCCGGGACAAGACGAGCAGTACTTC. The complete variable domain, with remaining parts taken from reference TRBV5-1 and TRBJ2-7, reads KAGVTQTPRYLIKTRGQQVTLSCSPISGHRSVSWYQQTPGQGLQFLFEYFSETQRNKGNFPGRFSGRQFSNSRSEMNVSTLELGDSALYLCASSSLPGQDEQYFGPGTRLTVT.

V and J are TRBV28 and TRBJ1-4, with 7 bases identical to TRBD1. The CDR3 totals 14 residues. V trimming: 4 bases; J trimming: 8 bases; junction bases outside the gene matches: 7. Per germline, CDR1 MDHEN and CDR2 SYDVKM. Here the CDR3 reads CASSSGQEREKLFF. Here the CDR3 DNA reads TGTGCCAGCAGTTCCGGACAGGAAAGGGAAAAACTGTTTTTT.

The J gene is TRBJ1-1, the V gene TRBV5-1; 9 bases fit TRBD1. The CDR3 totals 15 residues. The V segment lost 1 base and the J segment 5 bases; nucleotides outside the gene matches: 6. The germline V gene encodes CDR1 SGHRS and CDR2 YFSETQ. The CDR3 DNA sequence: TGCGCCAGCAGCTTGATTACAGGGGGCAGGACTGAAGCTTTCTTT. This codes for CASSLITGGRTEAFF. Filled out from reference TRBV5-1 and TRBJ1-1, the complete variable domain reads KAGVTQTPRYLIKTRGQQVTLSCSPISGHRSVSWYQQTPGQGLQFLFEYFSETQRNKGNFPGRFSGRQFSNSRSEMNVSTLELGDSALYLCASSLITGGRTEAFFGQGTRLTVV.

This chain links TRBV19 with TRBJ1-2, with D possibly TRBD1 on 6 matching bases. Per the germline V gene, CDR1 is LNHDA and CDR2 is SQIVND (reference sequence). The CDR3 totals 13 residues. Trimming took off 5 bases at V and 4 bases at J, with 11 bases between the two ends. Here the CDR3 reads CASSPRDTYGYTF. CDR3 nucleotides: TGTGCCAGTAGTCCCCGGGACACCTATGGCTACACCTTC. The full variable domain, with the rest looked up from reference TRBV19 and TRBJ1-2, is DGGITQSPKYLFRKEGQNVTLSCEQNLNHDAMYWYRQDPGQGLRLIYYSQIVNDFQKGDIAEGYSVSREKKESFPLTVTSAQKNPTAFYLCASSPRDTYGYTFGSGTRLTVV.

This clone appeared a few times. This rearrangement joins TRBV19 to TRBJ2-3, with 9 bases identical to TRBD2. Trimming removed 7 bases from V and 3 bases from J; junction bases left unmatched: 8. The CDR3 has 15 amino acids. CDR1 is LNHDA and CDR2 is SQIVND in the germline V gene (reference sequence). CDR3 DNA: TGTGCCAGTATGAGATCCGCGGGAGGGACAGATACGCAGTATTTT. Its translation is CASMRSAGGTDTQYF.

The rearrangement joins TRBV19 to TRBJ1-5, with a weak D call TRBD1 (6 bases). The length of the CDR3 is 14 residues. Trimming left V 6 bases short and J 3 bases short, with 12 bases between. From germline, CDR1 is LNHDA and CDR2 SQIVND (reference sequence). The CDR3 protein is CASRGAGANQPQHF. The DNA of the CDR3 is TGTGCCAGTAGAGGAGCGGGGGCCAATCAGCCCCAGCATTTT.

The gene calls are TRBV28 and TRBJ1-2; 8 nucleotides match TRBD1. With V trimmed by 3 bases and J by 6 bases, 15 bases remained unmatched. This CDR3 is 17 amino acids long. Per the germline V gene, CDR1 is MDHEN and CDR2 is SYDVKM. DNA for the CDR3: TGTGCCAGCAGTTTTCTACCAGCAGGGGGCAGGGAGGATGGCTACACCTTC. Protein sequence: CASSFLPAGGREDGYTF.

The V gene is TRBV18, the J gene TRBJ1-2, with TRBD1 matching over 9 bases. CDR1 is KGHSH and CDR2 is LQKENI in the germline V gene. V trimming: 4 bases; J trimming: 3 bases; junction bases outside the gene matches: 6. This CDR3 region has 15 residues. The DNA for the CDR3 is TGTGCCAGCTCACAGACAGACAGGGGGGACTATGGCTACACCTTC. Amino acid sequence: CASSQTDRGDYGYTF.

This clone was seen a handful of times. This chain links TRBV19 with TRBJ2-2, with 7 bases matching TRBD2. The germline V gene has CDR1 LNHDA and CDR2 SQIVND (reference sequence). J lost 1 base, V lost 0 bases, and 5 bases had no gene match. CDR3 size: 17 residues. The CDR3 reads CASSIDRGGRNTGELFF. CDR3 sequence (DNA): TGTGCCAGTAGTATAGATCGGGGCGGGAGGAACACCGGGGAGCTGTTTTTT.